The entry below gives a single T cell receptor beta chain sequence along with its context. Its specificity is unknown. The sample is drawn from a study of monozygotic twins with inflammatory bowel disease. Study findings and constraints: Healthy co-twins exceeded IBD patients in TCRbeta diversity as measured by inverse Simpson. Immunosuppressive treatment differences may have increased patient repertoire variability. Especially where disease activity was present, IBD patients had fewer clonotypes in common with others than healthy twins did.

The template switching step added UMIs that contained a 6-nucleotide sample barcode. From its re-call of the 5' RACE reads, TCRdb lists each CDR3 protein once, without DNA. Its table records 160,000 or so distinct CDR3 sequences. CDR3 length: 14 amino acids. Germline V gene data show CDR1 as SGHNT and CDR2 as YYREEE (reference sequence). The chain recombines TRBV5-4 with TRBJ1-2. This TCR was recovered from a human donor with ulcerative colitis or Crohn's disease, or a healthy co-twin of an affected twin (not recorded which). Sequencing was carried out using blood. CDR3 sequence reads: CASSLGKSVYGYTF.